Reported below is one T cell receptor beta chain. Repertoires were generated with immunoSEQ multiplex PCR, while TCRdb's copy carries only in-frame clones and drops some. The sample comprises about 52,000 clones, over 75% of which are singletons, and around a quarter rests with the top ten. The source of the sample is a study of blood T cell repertoires in COVID-19. Trimming removed 2 bases at V and 3 bases at J, with 5 bases between. The CDR3 is 12 amino acids. CDR1 MDHEN and CDR2 SYDVKM come from the germline V gene. This sequence originates from a woman aged 80 or over with COVID-19, enrolled during active disease. Material: peripheral blood. The genes are TRBV28 and TRBJ2-7, with D maybe TRBD1 (5 bases). The CDR3 region has the DNA TGTGCCAGCAGTTTAAGGGGCTACGAGCAGTACTTC. As protein: CASSLRGYEQYF.